Presented here are 12 T cell receptor beta chains from one specimen sequenced in a study of T cell responses to AZD1222 COVID-19 vaccine. Method: immunoSEQ multiplex PCR; TCRdb's copy keeps in-frame clones and lacks some. The data show 100,000 to 150,000 clones, approximately 90% seen once. Sample: peripheral blood, taken on day 0 of AZD1222 vaccination. The receptors come from an adult in good health.

The gene calls are TRBV11-1 and TRBJ2-7; 11 nucleotides match TRBD1. V lost 4 bases to trimming and J lost 7 bases; unmatched junction nucleotides: 12. The CDR3 has 16 residues. CDR1 SGHAT and CDR2 FQDESV come from the germline V gene (reference sequence). The CDR3 loop reads CASSSPSGQGVREQYF. The CDR3 DNA is TGTGCCAGCAGCTCGCCGTCGGGACAGGGGGTGAGGGAGCAGTACTTC.

This clone was recorded once. As DNA, the CDR3 is TGTGCCTGGAGTGTAGCTGGAGTTCGCTACAATGAGCAGTTCTTC. It specifies CAWSVAGVRYNEQFF. The chain links TRBV30 to TRBJ2-1; D is unclear. Germline-derived CDR1 and CDR2 are GTSNPN and SVGIG (reference sequence). Trimming pared 0 bases from V and 3 bases from J, leaving 12 bases between. The CDR3 covers 15 residues.

CDR3 coding DNA: TGCAGCGTTGAACTCCCGGGGCTGTACGAGCAGTACTTC. Translating gives CSVELPGLYEQYF. The chain carries TRBV29-1 and TRBJ2-7; D could derive from TRBD1 or TRBD2 (5 bases each). Germline values: CDR1 SQVTM, CDR2 ANQGSEA. V gave up 2 bases and J gave up 4 bases, with 12 bases separating them. The CDR3 has 13 residues.

This chain uses TRBV5-4 with TRBJ1-2; TRBD1 might be the D (5 bases). V gave up 5 bases and J gave up 12 bases, with 11 bases separating them. CDR3 size: 10 residues. CDR1 SGHNT and CDR2 YYREEE come from the germline V gene (reference sequence). CDR3 amino acids: CASRPQGHTF. Written as DNA, the CDR3 is TGTGCCAGCAGACCTCAGGGCCACACCTTC.

V gene TRBV9 combines with J gene TRBJ1-5; TRBD1 aligns across 9 bases. The CDR3 length is 15 residues. Germline V CDR1 and CDR2: SGDLS, YYNGEE. With 0 bases clipped from V and 4 bases from J, the junction kept 2 bases outside the gene matches. The CDR3 DNA is TGTGCCAGCAGCGTAGGAGACAGGGGGAATCAGCCCCAGCATTTT. Its protein is CASSVGDRGNQPQHF.

The gene calls are TRBV6-5 and TRBJ2-2, with D maybe TRBD1 (5 bases). This CDR3 region has 14 residues. The germline V gene encodes CDR1 MNHEY and CDR2 SVGAGI. The germline V and J ends were trimmed by 6 bases and 1 base, with 9 bases remaining between them. In DNA form, the CDR3 reads TGTGCCAGCAGGCCCCAGGGGAACACCGGGGAGCTGTTTTTT. Translated, it gives CASRPQGNTGELFF.

V gene TRBV12-5 combines with J gene TRBJ2-3, with TRBD1 as a possible D gene (5 bases). The ends were cut back, 4 bases at V and 0 bases at J, with 20 bases in the middle. CDR3 length: 18 residues. Looked up from germline, CDR1 is LGHNT and CDR2 is FRNRAP. The CDR3 loop reads CASGYWGSPDISTDTQYF. CDR3 coding DNA: TGTGCTAGTGGTTACTGGGGCAGCCCAGACATCAGCACAGATACGCAGTATTTT.

V and J are TRBV3-1 (or the pseudogene TRBV3-2) and TRBJ2-5; 10 bases align to TRBD2. V lost 1 base, J lost 6 bases, and 8 bases stayed unmatched. Germline V gene data show CDR1 as LGHDT and CDR2 as YNNKEL (reference sequence). This CDR3 has 16 amino acids. In DNA form, the CDR3 reads TGTGCCAGCAGCCAAGCTCTAGCGGGAGCTTTGAAGACCCAGTACTTC. It yields the protein CASSQALAGALKTQYF.

The chain combines TRBV10-1 with TRBJ2-2, with D tentatively TRBD1 or TRBD2 (5 bases each). Germline V lookup: CDR1 WNHNN, CDR2 SYGVQD (reference sequence). The V and J ends lost 2 bases and 9 bases respectively, with 13 bases between them. The CDR3 is made up of 14 amino acids. CDR3 in amino acids: CASSEGGSRRELFF. In DNA form, the CDR3 reads TGCGCCAGCAGTGAGGGGGGAAGCAGAAGGGAGCTGTTTTTT.

The chain combines TRBV4-2 with TRBJ1-1; no reliable D call. The CDR3 length is 14 residues. The V end lost 1 base, the J end lost 1 base, and 7 bases lay between the germline ends. CDR1 and CDR2 (germline): LGHNA, YNFKEQ. The CDR3 reads CASSQGVGNTEAFF. For the CDR3, the DNA is TGTGCCAGCAGCCAAGGGGTAGGGAACACTGAAGCTTTCTTT.

This clone came up a few times. J is TRBJ2-5 and V is TRBV27; possible D gene TRBD2, 6 bases. The CDR3 sequence is 14 residues long. Per the germline V gene, CDR1 is MNHEY and CDR2 is SMNVEV (reference sequence). Trimming removed 2 bases from V and 2 bases from J, with 9 bases in between. The CDR3 DNA reads TGTGCCAGCAGTTTAATTGGACTACAAGAGACCCAGTACTTC. This codes for CASSLIGLQETQYF.

The V and J genes are TRBV9 and TRBJ2-1; 10 bases align to TRBD2. Germline-derived CDR1 and CDR2 are SGDLS and YYNGEE. J was trimmed by 9 bases and V by 4 bases; bases with no gene match: 16. This CDR3 is built from 17 residues. This CDR3 reads CASSPRSSGRADGEQFF. Here the CDR3 DNA reads TGTGCCAGCAGCCCCCGATCCAGCGGGAGGGCCGACGGTGAGCAGTTCTTC.